Detailed here is one T cell receptor (beta chain). Its antigen is currently unknown. This sample was included in a study of T cell responses to AZD1222 COVID-19 vaccine. Whole-study findings and limits: Females made up more of the donors, who were largely white British, and clonal diversity may have come out too low.

Sequencing used immunoSEQ multiplex PCR; TCRdb keeps in-frame clones, though not all of them. The sample shows 150,000 or so clones, around nine tenths of them seen only once. Germline V lookup: CDR1 LGHDT, CDR2 YNNKEL (reference sequence). J gave up 1 base and V 1 base, and 16 bases lay outside the gene matches. This CDR3 comprises 19 residues. Second-dose intervals near 4 or 12 weeks were combined. This TCR came from an adult who received the AZD1222 COVID-19 vaccine. Sequences were derived from peripheral blood, sampled 28 days after the second AZD1222 dose. The gene calls are TRBV3-1 (or the pseudogene TRBV3-2) and TRBJ2-7; 7 bases are shared with TRBD2. CDR3 residues: CASSQVGTMGGRGSYEQYF. The CDR3 DNA reads as TGTGCCAGCAGCCAAGTGGGGACTATGGGAGGGAGGGGTTCCTACGAGCAGTACTTC.